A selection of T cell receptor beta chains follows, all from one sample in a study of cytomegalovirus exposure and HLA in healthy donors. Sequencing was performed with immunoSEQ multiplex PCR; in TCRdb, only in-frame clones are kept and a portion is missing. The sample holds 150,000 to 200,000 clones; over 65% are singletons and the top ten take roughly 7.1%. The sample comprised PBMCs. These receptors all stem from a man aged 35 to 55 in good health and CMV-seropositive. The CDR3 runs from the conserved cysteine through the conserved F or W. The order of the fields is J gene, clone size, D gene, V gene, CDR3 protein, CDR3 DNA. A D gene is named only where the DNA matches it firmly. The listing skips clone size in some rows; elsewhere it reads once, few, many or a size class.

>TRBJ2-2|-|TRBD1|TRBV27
CASSFPGGGELFF
TGTGCCAGCAGTTTTCCAGGGGGCGGGGAGCTGTTTTTT
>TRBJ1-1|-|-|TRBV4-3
CASSQGRAEAFF
TGCGCCAGCAGCCAAGGCCGCGCTGAAGCTTTCTTT
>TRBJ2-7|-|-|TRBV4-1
CASSQGGQYEQYF
TGCGCCAGCAGCCAAGGCGGACAGTACGAGCAGTACTTC
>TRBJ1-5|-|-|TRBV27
CASSPAAGVDNQPQHF
TGTGCCAGCAGTCCCGCGGCAGGGGTGGACAATCAGCCCCAGCATTTT
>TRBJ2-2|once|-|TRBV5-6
CASSLFRVINTGELFF
TGTGCCAGCAGTCTTTTCCGGGTTATCAACACCGGGGAGCTGTTTTTT
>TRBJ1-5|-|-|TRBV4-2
CASSQSTQNQPQHF
TGTGCCAGCAGCCAATCGACTCAGAATCAGCCCCAGCATTTT
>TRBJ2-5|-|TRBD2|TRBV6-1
CASSRASWGGTQYF
TGTGCCAGCAGTAGGGCCTCCTGGGGGGGGACCCAGTACTTC
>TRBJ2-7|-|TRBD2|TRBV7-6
CASSSSRLADEQYF
TGTGCCAGCAGCTCTTCCAGACTAGCTGACGAGCAGTACTTC
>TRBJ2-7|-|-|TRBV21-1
CASSTRTVEQYF
TGTGCCAGCAGCACCCGGACAGTCGAGCAGTACTTC
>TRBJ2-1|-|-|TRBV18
CASSPEGNNEQFF
TGTGCCAGCTCACCGGAGGGAAACAATGAGCAGTTCTTC
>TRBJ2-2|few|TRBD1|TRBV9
CASSVQDRVTGELFF
TGTGCCAGCAGCGTCCAGGACAGGGTTACCGGGGAGCTGTTTTTT
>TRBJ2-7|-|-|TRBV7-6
CASSLGEANYEQYF
TGTGCCAGCAGCTTAGGGGAGGCAAACTACGAGCAGTACTTC
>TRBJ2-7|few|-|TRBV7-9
CASSFAYTRYEQYF
TGTGCCAGCAGCTTTGCGTATACGCGTTACGAGCAGTACTTC
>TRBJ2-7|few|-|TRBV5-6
CASSLDFYEQYF
TGTGCCAGCAGCTTGGACTTCTACGAGCAGTACTTC
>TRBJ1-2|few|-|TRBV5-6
CASSPGRGTYGYTF
TGTGCCAGCAGCCCGGGGAGGGGGACGTATGGCTACACCTTC
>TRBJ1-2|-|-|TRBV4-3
CASSQVAGNPNYGYTF
TGCGCCAGCAGCCAAGTAGCGGGCAACCCCAACTATGGCTACACCTTC
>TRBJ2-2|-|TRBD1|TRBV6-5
CASRPSGGGGELFF
TGTGCCAGCAGACCGTCAGGGGGTGGCGGGGAGCTGTTTTTT